This is a list of T cell receptor beta chains from one sample in a study of metastatic and nonmetastatic thyroid tumors. TCRdb reassembled clones from the PCR reads with MiXCR. The table includes roughly 30,000 clones, approximately 20% detected once. Sequencing was done on a sample of blood. Receptors originate from a female donor with papillary thyroid cancer or a benign thyroid nodule (not recorded which). Some clones in this sample may be carry-over from other donors' samples. Each CDR3 is given with its conserved first and last residue. A D gene is named only where the DNA matches it firmly. Only some rows state a clone size, as once, few, many or a class for expanded clones.

>TRBV5-1|TRBD1|TRBJ1-5|few
TGCGCCAGCAGCTTGTGGGGGGGACAGGGGAATCAGCCCCAGCATTTT
CASSLWGGQGNQPQHF
>TRBV6-1|-|TRBJ2-3|-
TGTGCCAGCAGGAAGACCCTGCTTGGGGGGGATACGCAGTATTTT
CASRKTLLGGDTQYF
>TRBV12-3/TRBV12-4|-|TRBJ1-2|-
TGTGCCAGCACCCTGCATGTCGGGGCGCCAAACTATGGCTACACCTTC
CASTLHVGAPNYGYTF
>TRBV9|-|TRBJ2-3|many
TGTGCCAGCAGCGTAGCCTCGTGGGCAGATACGCAGTATTTT
CASSVASWADTQYF
>TRBV20-1|TRBD1|TRBJ1-5|-
TGCAGTGCTAGAAGATCAGGGGGTAAAAATCAGCCCCAGCATTTT
CSARRSGGKNQPQHF
>TRBV20-1|TRBD2|TRBJ2-7|-
TGCAGTGCTAGCGGGAGGGCCATCCACGAGCAGTACTTC
CSASGRAIHEQYF
>TRBV20-1|TRBD1|TRBJ1-5|many
TGCAGTGCTAGATGGGCCGGGACAGAGACTGAGACCCAGCATTTT
CSARWAGTETETQHF
>TRBV4-3|-|TRBJ2-5|-
TGCGCCAGCAGCCCACTAGCCCCTCCATCCCGAGAGACCCAGTACTTC
CASSPLAPPSRETQYF
>TRBV5-1|-|TRBJ2-1|many
TGCGCCAGCAGCTTAGGACCCGGCTCCTACAATGAGCAGTTCTTC
CASSLGPGSYNEQFF
>TRBV18|TRBD1|TRBJ1-5|-
TGTGCCAGCTCACGGGTGAATTTGGACAGGTCTAGCAATCAGCCCCAGCATTTT
CASSRVNLDRSSNQPQHF
>TRBV12-3/TRBV12-4|TRBD1|TRBJ1-5|few
TGTGCCGGCAGTCCTGGGACAGGGGACCAGCCCCAGCATTTT
CAGSPGTGDQPQHF
>TRBV5-1|-|TRBJ2-4|many
TGCGCCAGCTCCGGGGGAAATGGGAACATTCAGTACTTC
CASSGGNGNIQYF
>TRBV13|TRBD1|TRBJ1-3|many
TGTGCCAGCAGCTTCGGGACAGGGCGGTCTGGAAACACCATATATTTT
CASSFGTGRSGNTIYF
>TRBV20-1|TRBD1|TRBJ1-1|many
TGCAGTGCCCGTCGGCAGGGGGAGACTGAAGCTTTCTTT
CSARRQGETEAFF
>TRBV29-1|-|TRBJ1-1|many
TGCATGTGTAGGGGGACCATGAACACTGAAGCTTTCTTT
CMCRGTMNTEAFF
>TRBV18|TRBD1|TRBJ2-7|-
TGTGCCAGCTCACCATTAGGACAGGGCGGAGGCGAGCAGTACTTC
CASSPLGQGGGEQYF
>TRBV6-1|-|TRBJ1-4|-
TGTGCCAGCAGTTCCGTTCATCCTGGTAATGAAAAACTGTTTTTT
CASSSVHPGNEKLFF
>TRBV20-1|-|TRBJ1-2|many
TGCAGTGCTAGTCCTCCTTTGGGGGAGGGAGGCTACACCTTC
CSASPPLGEGGYTF
>TRBV5-1|-|TRBJ1-6|many
TGCGCCAGCAGCTTGGATTGGCAGGGAGGCTATAATTCACCCCTCCACTTT
CASSLDWQGGYNSPLHF
>TRBV7-9|-|TRBJ1-1|many
TGTGCCAGCAGCCTGGGGTGGGCTGAAGCTTTCTTT
CASSLGWAEAFF
>TRBV5-1|-|TRBJ2-2|-
TGCGCCAGTAAGCCAGGGGCCGGGGAGCTGTTTTTT
CASKPGAGELFF
>TRBV20-1|TRBD2|TRBJ2-5|many
TGCAGTGCCCCCTGGAAGCGGGAGGCGGGAGAGACCCAGTACTTC
CSAPWKREAGETQYF
>TRBV7-2|-|TRBJ2-3|many
TGTGCCAGCAGCTCCGCGGGAGATACGCAGTATTTT
CASSSAGDTQYF
>TRBV19|-|TRBJ1-5|many
TGTGCCAGTAGTATGAGGACAGAAGTTAGCAATCAGCCCCAGCATTTT
CASSMRTEVSNQPQHF
>TRBV7-8|TRBD1|TRBJ2-7|many
TGTGCCAGCAGTCACGGACAGGCCTACGAGCAGTACTTC
CASSHGQAYEQYF
>TRBV3-1|-|TRBJ2-3|-
TGTGCCAGCAGCCAAGTCGACCGGGGCGCAGATACGCAGTATTTT
CASSQVDRGADTQYF
>TRBV2|-|TRBJ1-1|-
TGTGCCAGCAGTCAATTACCCCCGGGGGGGAAATCATTTGTCGGCACTGAAGCTTTCTTT
CASSQLPPGGKSFVGTEAFF
>TRBV20-1|-|TRBJ1-5|many
TGCAGTGCTAGAGATCTAGGGAACAATCAGCCCCAGCATTTT
CSARDLGNNQPQHF
>TRBV5-4|-|TRBJ1-2|few
TGTGCCAGCAGTTTGGACCCGGGGGCCCGGTATGGCTACACCTTC
CASSLDPGARYGYTF